The source of this T cell receptor (beta chain) is a study of graft-versus-host responses after intestinal transplantation. The wider study: Every recipient underwent anti-thymocyte globulin induction, then tacrolimus and steroids for roughly 3 years.

Libraries were prepared by immunoSEQ multiplex PCR; TCRdb keeps only in-frame clonotypes and omits some of them. The data hold about 69,000 clones, with roughly 92% observed a single time. The CDR3 extends over 19 amino acids. After removal of 4 bases from V and 2 bases from J, the junction contained 16 bases not matched to a gene. In germline, CDR1 is PRHDT, CDR2 FYEKMQ (reference sequence). This specimen consisted of bone marrow, obtained 700 to 850 days after intestinal transplantation. This chain links TRBV13 with TRBJ2-3; TRBD1 agrees at 9 bases. This receptor was taken from a human patient who received an intestinal transplant, so some T cells may come from the graft donor. CDR3 sequence: CASSSRLYRGPDHTDTQYF. The CDR3 DNA sequence: TGTGCCAGCAGCTCTAGGCTTTACAGGGGGCCCGATCACACAGATACGCAGTATTTT.